This T cell receptor (beta chain) came from a study of shared clonotypes between healthy human individuals. The protocol was immunoSEQ multiplex PCR, while the TCRdb copy is restricted to in-frame clones and leaves out a portion. The table shows some 1 million clones, with about 70% occurring only once. The receptor comes from a young man in good health. The sequencing input was memory CD4+ T cells sorted from blood. As to subset: CD45RA-negative fraction.

In nucleotides, the CDR3 is TGTGCCAGCAGCCTGGGTGGGGACCAAGAGACCCAGTACTTC. It codes for CASSLGGDQETQYF. The chain has TRBV9 and TRBJ2-5; no clear D. The CDR3 is 14 amino acids. V was pared by 4 bases and J by 0 bases, with 10 bases between. Germline V gene lookup returns CDR1 SGDLS and CDR2 YYNGEE.